This entry lists 10 T cell receptor beta chains sequenced from one sample in a study of blood T cells in healthy people across ages. The use of a sample-barcoded 5' primer and a J-beta primer mix characterized a second PCR of roughly 7 to 11 cycles. Using its own MiXCR run on the 5' RACE reads, TCRdb lists one record per CDR3 protein. The table lists around 650,000 distinct CDR3 sequences, approximately 30% of them singletons. Sequenced material: blood. The receptor set was obtained from a woman of 80 years or more in good health.

Written as DNA, the CDR3 is TGTGCCAGTAGTATACCCAGGGCTGGGGCCAACGTCCTGACTTTC. Encoded protein: CASSIPRAGANVLTF. This chain connects TRBV19 to TRBJ2-6; tentatively, D is TRBD1 (5 bases). Trimming took 2 bases from V and 2 from J, leaving 7 bases between them. The CDR3 consists of 15 residues. Looked up from germline, CDR1 is LNHDA and CDR2 is SQIVND (reference sequence).

This clonotype was seen ten or more times. The chain is built from TRBV6-1 and TRBJ2-5; tentatively, D is TRBD2 (6 bases). CDR3 length: 14 residues. Between the trimmed V and J ends, which lost 11 bases and 5 bases, there was a span of 21 bases. The germline V gene has CDR1 MNHNS and CDR2 SASEGT. The CDR3 nucleotides read TGTGCCCCCCCCCGCGGGGCCGACCGGGAGACCCAGTACTTC. Protein product: CAPPRGADRETQYF.

This clonotype appeared many times. The chain recombines TRBV20-1 with TRBJ2-7; 11 bases agree with TRBD2. V was pared by 5 bases and J by 2 bases, with 11 bases of the junction left unmatched. Germline V gene sequence: CDR1 DFQATT, CDR2 SNEGSKA (reference sequence). The CDR3 loop spans 16 amino acids. CDR3 sequence: CSASLLTSGETYEQYF. CDR3 coding DNA: TGCAGTGCTTCCCTCCTGACTAGCGGGGAGACCTACGAGCAGTACTTC.

The chain carries TRBV7-9 and TRBJ1-1; no reliable D call. Per germline, CDR1 SEHNR and CDR2 FQNEAQ (reference sequence). Trimming took off 5 bases at V and 2 bases at J, with 21 bases between the two ends. This CDR3 has 17 residues. CDR3 in amino acids: CASSPPVTEHPNTEAFF. DNA for the CDR3: TGTGCCAGCAGCCCCCCCGTTACGGAACACCCAAACACTGAAGCTTTCTTT.

This clonotype occurred many times. The chain links TRBV4-2 to TRBJ2-4; 10 nucleotides match TRBD2. The ends lost 0 bases at V and 8 bases at J; junction bases unmatched: 10. This CDR3 is 17 amino acids long. Germline lookup yields CDR1 LGHNA and CDR2 YNFKEQ. This chain's CDR3 is CASSQEDSGGSMDIQYF. CDR3 DNA sequence: TGTGCCAGCAGCCAAGAAGATAGCGGGGGGTCAATGGACATTCAGTACTTC.

This clonotype was recorded many times. The J gene is TRBJ2-3, the V gene TRBV7-6; the match to TRBD2 covers 9 bases. The J segment lost 6 bases and the V segment lost 1 base, leaving 14 bases of the junction unmatched. The length of the CDR3 is 18 residues. Germline values: CDR1 SGHVS, CDR2 FNYEAQ. The CDR3: CASSLGPGLALNADTQYF. In DNA form, the CDR3 reads TGTGCCAGCAGCTTAGGACCGGGACTAGCCCTAAATGCGGATACGCAGTATTTT. Combining the CDR3 with reference TRBV7-6 and TRBJ2-3 gives the whole variable domain GAGVSQSPRYKVTKRGQDVALRCDPISGHVSLYWYRQALGQGPEFLTYFNYEAQQDKSGLPNDRFSAERPEGSISTLTIQRTEQRDSAMYRCASSLGPGLALNADTQYFGPGTRLTVL.

J is TRBJ1-2 and V is TRBV15, with TRBD1 as a possible D gene (5 bases). This CDR3 comprises 18 residues. CDR1 and CDR2 (germline): LNHNV, YYDKDF (reference sequence). Trimming pared 3 bases from V and 0 bases from J, leaving 20 bases between. DNA for the CDR3: TGTGCCACCAGCAGCACGGGACTCTCGACGCTATCTAACTATGGCTACACCTTC. Amino acid sequence: CATSSTGLSTLSNYGYTF.

This clonotype was observed many times. CDR3: CASSLAPAVYGYTF. CDR3 nucleotide sequence: TGTGCCAGCAGCTTAGCACCCGCGGTCTATGGCTACACCTTC. The chain couples TRBV7-2 to TRBJ1-2, with unresolved D. CDR1 SGHTA and CDR2 FQGNSA come from the germline V gene. V gave up 0 bases and J gave up 4 bases, with 9 bases separating them. This CDR3 region has 14 residues.

This clonotype has only a few counts. The rearrangement joins TRBV6-5 to TRBJ1-1; 8 bases are shared with TRBD1. The CDR3 is 12 amino acids. Unmatched junction bases numbered 3, after V lost 5 bases and J lost 7 bases. In germline, CDR1 is MNHEY, CDR2 SVGAGI. As DNA, the CDR3 is TGTGCCAGCAGTGAAGACAGGGGTGAAGCTTTCTTT. This codes for CASSEDRGEAFF.

A few counts support this clonotype. V gene TRBV18 combines with J gene TRBJ1-4, with TRBD1 identical over 9 bases. Germline V gene sequence: CDR1 KGHSH, CDR2 LQKENI. The CDR3 runs to 16 residues. Losses at the gene ends were 4 bases for V and 7 bases for J; bases not matched to a gene: 10. The CDR3 spells CASSLTPGQGGEKLFF. CDR3 sequence (DNA): TGTGCCAGCTCACTAACACCGGGACAGGGAGGTGAAAAACTGTTTTTT.